The 16 T cell receptor beta chains given below trace back to one sample, sequenced in a study of blood T cell repertoires in COVID-19. Profiled with immunoSEQ multiplex PCR; TCRdb holds only in-frame clones, not every one. The sample holds under 350,000 clones, approximately 83% seen once. Sequencing was performed on PBMCs or T cells enriched from blood (not recorded which). The receptors here all came from a middle-aged woman with acute COVID-19.

The chain uses TRBV6-5 and TRBJ2-7; 9 positions match TRBD2. The CDR3 is made up of 14 amino acids. Unmatched junction bases numbered 5, after V lost 2 bases and J lost 6 bases. Germline V CDR1 and CDR2: MNHEY, SVGAGI. CDR3 nucleotide sequence: TGTGCCAGCAGTTACGCGGGAGGGCCATTCGAGCAGTACTTC. Residues: CASSYAGGPFEQYF.

The chain is built from TRBV3-1 (or the pseudogene TRBV3-2) and TRBJ2-5, with D perhaps TRBD1 (6 bases). The CDR3 runs 14 residues. Per the germline V gene, CDR1 is LGHDT and CDR2 is YNNKEL (reference sequence). The germline V and J ends were trimmed by 6 bases and 1 base, with 12 bases remaining between them. Here the CDR3 DNA reads TGTGCCAGCAGTCAAAGACAGGTCCAAGAGACCCAGTACTTC. As protein: CASSQRQVQETQYF.

V and J are TRBV7-6 and TRBJ2-5; tentatively, D is TRBD1 (5 bases). Trimming took off 8 bases at V and 4 bases at J, with 17 bases between the two ends. Per germline, CDR1 SGHVS and CDR2 FNYEAQ. CDR3 length equals 14 residues. CDR3 sequence: CASVQDKARETQYF. The CDR3, as DNA: TGTGCCAGCGTACAGGACAAAGCACGAGAGACCCAGTACTTC.

The chain couples TRBV3-1 (or the pseudogene TRBV3-2) to TRBJ1-1; 7 positions agree with TRBD1. The CDR3 consists of 13 residues. V lost 4 bases and J lost 10; bases outside the gene matches: 9. CDR1 LGHDT and CDR2 YNNKEL come from the germline V gene (reference sequence). The DNA for the CDR3 is TGTGCCAGCAGCCCGTCTACAGGGGCAAGAGCTTTCTTT. Amino acids: CASSPSTGARAFF.

The chain uses TRBV7-9 and TRBJ2-6; D gene ambiguous. V was clipped by 7 bases and J by 0 bases, with 10 bases between them. The CDR3 has 15 amino acids. CDR1 SEHNR and CDR2 FQNEAQ come from the germline V gene (reference sequence). CDR3 region: CASIYVGSGANVLTF. CDR3 coding DNA: TGTGCCAGCATCTATGTCGGCTCTGGGGCCAACGTCCTGACTTTC.

J is TRBJ2-5 and V is TRBV7-8, with a weak D call TRBD2 (7 bases). The CDR3 has 15 amino acids. Trimming cost V 1 base and J 3 bases, with 12 bases left between them. Germline V CDR1 and CDR2: SGHVS, FQNEAQ. The CDR3 here is CASSLGGGWEETQYF. The CDR3, as DNA: TGTGCCAGCAGCTTAGGGGGGGGCTGGGAAGAGACCCAGTACTTC.

The CDR3 region is CASSLVSGTDTQYF. The CDR3 DNA reads as TGTGCCAGCAGCTTAGTATCAGGCACAGATACGCAGTATTTT. The rearrangement joins TRBV11-2 to TRBJ2-3; D remains unclear. There are 14 residues in the CDR3. The germline gives CDR1 SGHAT, CDR2 FQNNGV. Trimming stripped 1 base from V and 1 base from J, with 6 bases between.

V is TRBV5-1 and J is TRBJ2-3; 8 bases fit TRBD1. Germline V gene data show CDR1 as SGHRS and CDR2 as YFSETQ. The CDR3 runs to 17 residues. The V segment lost 2 bases and the J segment 4 bases; nucleotides outside the gene matches: 12. This CDR3 is CASSFFGQGGVPDTQYF. The CDR3 DNA reads as TGCGCCAGCAGCTTCTTTGGACAGGGTGGCGTTCCAGATACGCAGTATTTT.

The V gene is TRBV19, the J gene TRBJ1-5, with D tentatively TRBD1 (6 bases). V dropped 5 bases and J dropped 0 bases, with 20 bases sitting between them. Germline V gene data show CDR1 as LNHDA and CDR2 as SQIVND (reference sequence). This CDR3 has 18 amino acids. CDR3 sequence reads: CASSPGTLGRSSNQPQHF. DNA of the CDR3: TGTGCCAGTAGTCCCGGGACACTTGGACGATCTAGCAATCAGCCCCAGCATTTT.

A word on this clone: In the same sample, other DNA sequences code for this CDR3. The chain links TRBV6-5 to TRBJ1-6; TRBD1 matches 9 bases. The CDR3 runs 15 residues. Unmatched junction bases numbered 1, after V lost 0 bases and J lost 7 bases. The germline CDR1 and CDR2 sequences are MNHEY and SVGAGI. The CDR3 DNA is TGTGCCAGCAGTTACTCGGGGACAGGGAATTCACCCCTCCACTTT. Its translation is CASSYSGTGNSPLHF.

As DNA, the CDR3 is TGCGCCAGCAGCTCCGACGGGACAGCCTCCTACGAGCAGTACTTC. This sequence encodes CASSSDGTASYEQYF. This chain links TRBV5-1 with TRBJ2-7; 7 bases are a match to TRBD1. Germline V gene data show CDR1 as SGHRS and CDR2 as YFSETQ. CDR3 length equals 15 residues. Germline trimming cut 3 bases from V and 0 bases from J; bases unmatched to any gene: 6.

V usage is TRBV20-1 and J usage is TRBJ1-2, with D unclear. Germline V gives CDR1 DFQATT, CDR2 SNEGSKA (reference sequence). This CDR3 is built from 13 residues. Deletions cut 3 bases from V and 0 bases from J, with 8 bases between. The CDR3 spells CSASRQANYGYTF. CDR3 nucleotide sequence: TGCAGTGCTAGTAGGCAGGCTAACTATGGCTACACCTTC.

The V call is TRBV28, the J call TRBJ2-7, with TRBD1 matching over 12 bases. The germline V gene has CDR1 MDHEN and CDR2 SYDVKM. V dropped 3 bases and J dropped 7; count of bases not matched to a gene: 7. This CDR3 has 15 amino acids. The DNA for the CDR3 is TGTGCCAGCAGTTTTTCCGGGACAGGGGGCTTTGAGCAGTACTTC. Translating it yields CASSFSGTGGFEQYF.

The chain employs TRBV19 and TRBJ1-2; possibly TRBD1 for D (6 bases). The germline V gene has CDR1 LNHDA and CDR2 SQIVND (reference sequence). The V gene lost 4 bases and the J gene lost 2 bases, with 8 bases spanning the gap. CDR3 length equals 13 residues. In nucleotides, the CDR3 is TGTGCCAGTAGTAATGGGGGCAACTATGGCTACACCTTC. Encoded protein: CASSNGGNYGYTF.

This clone was counted only a few times. V gene TRBV19 combines with J gene TRBJ1-5, with 7 bases lining up with TRBD1. Germline V lookup: CDR1 LNHDA, CDR2 SQIVND (reference sequence). CDR3 length: 16 amino acids. The ends lost 3 bases at V and 7 bases at J; junction bases unmatched: 12. The CDR3 DNA reads as TGTGCCAGTAGTATTAAGACAGGGAGACGCTTCCAGCCCCAGCATTTT. It translates to CASSIKTGRRFQPQHF. The full variable domain, with the rest looked up from reference TRBV19 and TRBJ1-5, is DGGITQSPKYLFRKEGQNVTLSCEQNLNHDAMYWYRQDPGQGLRLIYYSQIVNDFQKGDIAEGYSVSREKKESFPLTVTSAQKNPTAFYLCASSIKTGRRFQPQHFGDGTRLSIL.

V usage is TRBV5-1 and J usage is TRBJ1-6; 7 bases fit TRBD1. This CDR3 region has 15 residues. From germline, CDR1 is SGHRS and CDR2 YFSETQ. J lost 8 bases, V lost 3 bases, and 8 bases had no gene match. CDR3 DNA sequence: TGCGCCAGCAGCTCACGAACAGGGGCGGATTCACCCCTCCACTTT. Protein product: CASSSRTGADSPLHF.